This TCR beta chain was observed in a study of blood T cell repertoires in COVID-19. How the authors handled the data: Reference gene primer amplification in the assay estimated nucleated cell counts. Only in-frame clones appear in the TCRdb table, and some are missing; sequencing was by immunoSEQ multiplex PCR. Clone size and V and J calls were adopted from that table, with D and trimming inferred from the DNA. The sample comprises 85,000 to 100,000 clones, roughly 89% of which are singletons, and about a sixth rests with the top ten. V lost 1 base, J lost 7 bases, and 13 bases lay in between. The V gene's germline CDR1 is MGHRA and CDR2 YSYEKL. The CDR3 contains 15 residues.

The sequenced material came from peripheral blood. This TCR came from an older woman with COVID-19, enrolled during active disease. The chain uses TRBV4-1 and TRBJ1-4; D unclear. The CDR3 here is CASSQGIEVFEKLFF. The DNA of the CDR3 is TGCGCCAGCAGCCAAGGTATAGAGGTATTTGAAAAACTGTTTTTT.